Each of the 12 T cell receptor beta chains below was sequenced from the same sample in a study of T cells expressing NK-cell markers. Each CDR3 protein gets one entry in TCRdb, which reprocessed the 5' RACE reads and gives no DNA. The sample holds about 370,000 distinct CDR3 sequences. The sequencing sample was made of blood T cells: a sorted CD56 or NKG2C T cell subset, CD4+ or CD8+ T cells, or bulk PBMC T cells (not recorded which). Source of these receptors: a woman between 50 and 59 years old in good health.

The rearrangement uses TRBV29-1 and TRBJ2-2; TCRdb proposes TRBD2, but this gene call is untestable without DNA. The CDR3 sequence is 14 residues long. CDR1 is SQVTM, CDR2 ANQGSEA, per germline. This CDR3 is CSVVVGVWTGELFF.

The chain is built from TRBV7-3 and TRBJ1-5; TCRdb proposes TRBD1, but this gene call is untestable without DNA. The CDR3 totals 12 residues. Germline V lookup: CDR1 SGHTA, CDR2 FQGTGA. The CDR3 here is CASSKQGQPQHF.

The chain employs TRBV3-1 and TRBJ2-1; TCRdb outputs TRBD2, but without DNA this stays unchecked. Germline V gene sequence: CDR1 LGHDT, CDR2 YNNKEL (reference sequence). This CDR3 is built from 13 residues. This CDR3 is CASGTSGSYEQFF.

The chain couples TRBV9 to TRBJ2-3; the TCRdb D gene call, TRBD1, has no DNA to confirm it. CDR1 and CDR2 from the germline V gene are SGDLS and YYNGEE. The CDR3 is 15 residues long. CDR3 sequence reads: CASSVGTGRTDTQYF.

This chain connects TRBV3-1 to TRBJ2-4; TCRdb reports TRBD1, a call that lacks DNA to check it against. This CDR3 comprises 13 residues. Germline CDR1 reads LGHDT; CDR2 reads YNNKEL (reference sequence). This CDR3 is CATSGAGLNIQYF.

The chain employs TRBV12-3 or TRBV12-4 and TRBJ2-1; lacking DNA, the TRBD2 call made by TCRdb goes unchecked. The CDR3 totals 16 residues. The CDR3 region is CASSRRPGTSANEQFF.

V gene TRBV4-1 combines with J gene TRBJ1-2; TCRdb calls TRBD1, which cannot be checked without DNA. From germline, CDR1 is MGHRA and CDR2 YSYEKL. This CDR3 is 14 amino acids long. The CDR3 loop is CASSQEGEVYGYTF.

This sequence joins TRBV20-1 and TRBJ2-1; TCRdb names TRBD2, which stays unverified in the absence of DNA. The CDR3 has 15 amino acids. The germline gives CDR1 DFQATT, CDR2 SNEGSKA (reference sequence). The CDR3: CSAWDLEGPYNEQFF.

This rearrangement joins TRBV29-1 to TRBJ2-3; checking the TCRdb D call of TRBD1 is not possible without DNA. CDR3 length: 16 residues. CDR1 is SQVTM, CDR2 ANQGSEA, per germline. CDR3 region: CSVETLTKGLFLGQYF.

The chain links TRBV6-2 or TRBV6-3 to TRBJ1-2; checking the TCRdb D call of TRBD1 is not possible without DNA. From germline, CDR1 is MNHEY and CDR2 SVGEGT. CDR3 length equals 14 residues. CDR3 sequence reads: CASSPGGFFPGYTF.

J is TRBJ2-2 and V is TRBV11-3; TCRdb names TRBD1, which stays unverified in the absence of DNA. CDR1 is SGHNT and CDR2 is YENEEA in the germline V gene. The CDR3 runs 15 residues. The CDR3 is CASSSHGTGTGELFF.

The chain joins TRBV7-2 to TRBJ1-5. This CDR3 spans 15 amino acids. The germline CDR1 and CDR2 sequences are SGHTA and FQGNSA. The CDR3: CASSLVGDSNQPQHF.